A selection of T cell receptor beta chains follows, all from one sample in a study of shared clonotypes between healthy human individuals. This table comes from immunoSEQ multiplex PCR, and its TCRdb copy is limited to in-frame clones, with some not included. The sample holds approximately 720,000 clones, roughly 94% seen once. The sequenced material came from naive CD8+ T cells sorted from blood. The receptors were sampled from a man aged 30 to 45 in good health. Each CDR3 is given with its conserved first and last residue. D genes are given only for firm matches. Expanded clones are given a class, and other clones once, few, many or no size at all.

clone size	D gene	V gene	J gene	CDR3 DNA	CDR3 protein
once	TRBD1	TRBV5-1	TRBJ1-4	TGCGCCAGCAGCCGAGGGACAGGGGAGGAAAAACTGTTTTTT	CASSRGTGEEKLFF
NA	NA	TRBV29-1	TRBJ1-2	TGCAGCGTCGAGGGGTTCAGGCCTGAGGCTAACTATGGCTACACCTTC	CSVEGFRPEANYGYTF
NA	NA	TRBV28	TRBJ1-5	TGTGCCAGCAGTTGGGGTATCCGAAGGGGCGGCAATCAGCCCCAGCATTTT	CASSWGIRRGGNQPQHF
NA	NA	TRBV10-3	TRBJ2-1	TGTGCCGTTCGTGAGGAGGGGTCCTACAATGAGCAGTTCTTC	CAVREEGSYNEQFF
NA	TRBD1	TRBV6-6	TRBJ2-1	TGTGCCAGCAGTCCGCGACAGGGCTTATCCTACAATGAGCAGTTCTTC	CASSPRQGLSYNEQFF
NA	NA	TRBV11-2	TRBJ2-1	TGTGCCAGCAGCTTAGGATTCCTCCAGAAAGCGGTGAATGAGCAGTTCTTC	CASSLGFLQKAVNEQFF
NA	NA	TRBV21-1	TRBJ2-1	TGTGCCAGGATCGAATTGATCAAGGGGGATTATGAGCAGTTCTTC	CARIELIKGDYEQFF
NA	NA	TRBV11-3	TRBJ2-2	TGTGCCAGCAGCGACTTGAGCGCGGAGCTGTTTTTT	CASSDLSAELFF
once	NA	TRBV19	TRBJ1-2	TGTGCCAGTAGTATGGAAGGGTTTGGAGGCTACACCTTC	CASSMEGFGGYTF
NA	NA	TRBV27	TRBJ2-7	TGTGCCAGCAGTTCGGGACTTACTTACGAGCAGTACTTC	CASSSGLTYEQYF
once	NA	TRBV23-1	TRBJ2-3	TGCGCCAGCAGTCAATCCAGGGGTACAGATACGCAGTATTTT	CASSQSRGTDTQYF
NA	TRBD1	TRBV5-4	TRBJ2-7	TGTGCCAGCAGATTCTCCGGGACAGGGTTAGACGAGCAGTACTTC	CASRFSGTGLDEQYF
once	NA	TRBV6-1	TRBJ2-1	TGTGCCAGCAGTGCCTCAGGGGGGTCCTACAATGAGCAGTTCTTC	CASSASGGSYNEQFF
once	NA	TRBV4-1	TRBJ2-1	TGCGCCAGCACTGGACGACATGAGCAGTTCTTC	CASTGRHEQFF
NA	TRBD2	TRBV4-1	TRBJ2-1	TGCGCCAGCAGCCACAGGACTAGCGCTTACAATGAGCAGTTCTTC	CASSHRTSAYNEQFF
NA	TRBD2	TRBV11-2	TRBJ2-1	TGTGCCAGCAGCTTAGATTGGACTAGCGGGATGGAGCAGTTCTTC	CASSLDWTSGMEQFF
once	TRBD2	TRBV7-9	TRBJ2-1	TGTGCCAGTATTGGTGGGAGGGCCTACAATGAGCAGTTCTTC	CASIGGRAYNEQFF
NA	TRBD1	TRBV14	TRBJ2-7	TGTGCCAGCAGCCACGGGACAGGGCCATACGAGCAGTACTTC	CASSHGTGPYEQYF
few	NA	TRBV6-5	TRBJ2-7	TGTGCCAGCAGTGAAGGGACGGCGCCCTACGAGCAGTACTTC	CASSEGTAPYEQYF
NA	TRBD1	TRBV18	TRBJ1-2	TGTGCCAGCTCACCTCCGGGGACAGGGGTTGGCTACACCTTC	CASSPPGTGVGYTF
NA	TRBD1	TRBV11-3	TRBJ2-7	TGTGCCAGCAGCCCCGGGACAGGGACGTACGAGCAGTACTTC	CASSPGTGTYEQYF
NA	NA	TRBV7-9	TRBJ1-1	TGTGCCAGCAGCTTAATTTCAGGGAGCACTGAAGCTTTCTTT	CASSLISGSTEAFF
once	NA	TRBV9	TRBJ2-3	TGTGCCAGCAGCGAGAGGGAGGTTCTCACAGATACGCAGTATTTT	CASSEREVLTDTQYF
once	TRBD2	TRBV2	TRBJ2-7	TGTGCCAGCGAACTAGCGGGAGGGGTCGAGCAGTACTTC	CASELAGGVEQYF
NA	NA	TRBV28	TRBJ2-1	TGTGCCAGCAGTCATAAAGACACCTACGCGGCATTCAATGAGCAGTTCTTC	CASSHKDTYAAFNEQFF
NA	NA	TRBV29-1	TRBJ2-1	TGCAGCCTACTGGGATTAGCGGACAGCTCCTACAATGAGCAGTTCTTC	CSLLGLADSSYNEQFF
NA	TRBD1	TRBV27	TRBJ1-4	TGTGCCAGCAGGGGACAGGACAGCGAAAAACTGTTTTTT	CASRGQDSEKLFF
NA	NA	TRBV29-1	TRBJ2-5	TGCAGCGTCCAGGGGCTGGTAGATTTTCAAGAGACCCAGTACTTC	CSVQGLVDFQETQYF
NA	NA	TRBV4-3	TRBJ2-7	TGCGCCAGCAGCCAAGATCCAGGGCCCTCCTACGAGCAGTACTTC	CASSQDPGPSYEQYF
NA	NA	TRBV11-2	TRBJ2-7	TGTGCCAGCAGCTTAGAGAGGGACATGATCTACGAGCAGTACTTC	CASSLERDMIYEQYF
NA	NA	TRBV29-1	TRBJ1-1	TGCAGCGTTGAAGACTCCGCAGAGGGTGGAACTGAAGCTTTCTTT	CSVEDSAEGGTEAFF